One sample yielded the 5 T cell receptor beta chains listed below, sequenced in a study of cytomegalovirus exposure and HLA in healthy donors. TCRdb keeps only in-frame clones here, not all; method: immunoSEQ multiplex PCR. Of around 150,000 clones in the sample, about nine tenths were seen once. Sequencing was performed on PBMCs. These receptors originate from a woman aged 25-40 years in good health and CMV-seronegative.

The V and J genes are TRBV4-3 and TRBJ2-3, with D uncertain. Trimming took 0 bases from V and 0 from J, leaving 10 bases between them. Germline V CDR1 and CDR2: LGHNA, YSLEER. The CDR3 is made up of 16 amino acids. The CDR3 sequence: CASSQDRASSTDTQYF. CDR3 in DNA: TGCGCCAGCAGCCAAGACCGGGCCTCAAGCACAGATACGCAGTATTTT.

The rearrangement uses TRBV30 and TRBJ2-7; D remains unclear. Germline values: CDR1 GTSNPN, CDR2 SVGIG (reference sequence). Trimming took 3 bases from V and 2 from J, leaving 8 bases between them. This CDR3 is built from 12 residues. The CDR3 region has the DNA TGTGCCTGGAGGGACGTAACCTACGAGCAGTACTTC. It specifies CAWRDVTYEQYF.

This clone was recorded a few times. The chain employs TRBV5-1 and TRBJ1-1; D remains unclear. The germline V gene encodes CDR1 SGHRS and CDR2 YFSETQ. V lost 7 bases to trimming and J lost 4 bases, with 17 bases between them. The CDR3 has 14 amino acids. The CDR3 DNA follows: TGCGCCAGCGCCTTAGGAGAGGGTTTCACTGAAGCTTTCTTT. Translated, it gives CASALGEGFTEAFF.

The rearrangement links TRBV6-5 to TRBJ1-2, with D unclear. Trimming took 6 bases from V and 2 from J, leaving 10 bases between them. The CDR3 totals 13 residues. Germline CDR1 is MNHEY and CDR2 is SVGAGI. For the CDR3, the DNA is TGTGCCAGCAGATTGGACGGCAACTATGGCTACACCTTC. Translating it yields CASRLDGNYGYTF.

This chain joins TRBV27 and TRBJ2-1, with unresolved D. The CDR3 is made up of 14 amino acids. The germline CDR1 and CDR2 sequences are MNHEY and SMNVEV (reference sequence). Trimming took 3 bases from V and 8 from J, leaving 14 bases between them. The CDR3 bases are TGTGCCAGCAGTTTTGGCTCTAGGGTCGATGAGCAGTTCTTC. It translates to CASSFGSRVDEQFF.